The 9 T cell receptor beta chains listed next were all sequenced from one sample in a study of T cells in localized non-small cell lung cancer. Profiled with immunoSEQ multiplex PCR; TCRdb holds only in-frame clones, not every one. The sample carries about 82,000 clones, around 82% recorded once. Sequenced here: PBMCs, sampled before any cancer treatment. These receptors originate from a man aged 35 to 69 with stage II squamous cell lung carcinoma.

The V gene is TRBV6-5, the J gene TRBJ2-7; TRBD2 matches at 10 bases. The CDR3 loop spans 14 amino acids. From germline, CDR1 is MNHEY and CDR2 SVGAGI. V lost 2 bases to trimming and J lost 8 bases; unmatched junction nucleotides: 6. CDR3 protein: CASSYGLAGEKQYF. CDR3 sequence (DNA): TGTGCCAGCAGTTACGGGCTAGCGGGGGAAAAGCAGTACTTC.

The rearrangement joins TRBV6-6 to TRBJ2-1, with D possibly called TRBD1 or TRBD2 (5 bases each). V was pared by 5 bases and J by 7 bases, with 12 bases between. Germline-derived CDR1 and CDR2 are MNHNY and SVGAGI (reference sequence). CDR3 length: 13 amino acids. Here the CDR3 DNA reads TGTGCCAGCAGTCGGGACGGTGGTAATGAGCAGTTCTTC. Its translation: CASSRDGGNEQFF.

CDR3 nucleotides: TGTGCCAGCAGTGGACAGGAAAACATTCAGTACTTC. Amino acids: CASSGQENIQYF. This chain connects TRBV6-5 to TRBJ2-4; 7 bases fit TRBD1. Germline V gene data show CDR1 as MNHEY and CDR2 as SVGAGI. The CDR3 is 12 residues long. V lost 5 bases, J lost 5 bases, and 0 bases stayed unmatched.

This rearrangement joins TRBV9 to TRBJ2-3; no clear D gene. The CDR3 spans 15 residues. V was trimmed by 6 bases and J by 0 bases, leaving 14 bases between them. Germline CDR1 SGDLS, CDR2 YYNGEE. The CDR3 DNA sequence: TGTGCCAGCACCCCTGGTCCCCCTAGCACAGATACGCAGTATTTT. Encoded protein: CASTPGPPSTDTQYF.

The chain carries TRBV7-6 and TRBJ1-2, with D perhaps matching TRBD1 (6 bases). The CDR3 is 15 residues long. Germline V gene data show CDR1 as SGHVS and CDR2 as FNYEAQ. Trimming pared 6 bases from V and 2 bases from J, leaving 16 bases between. CDR3 in DNA: TGTGCCAGCAGAAGAATTGGACAGTCCAACTATGGCTACACCTTC. It codes for CASRRIGQSNYGYTF.

This chain connects TRBV5-4 to TRBJ1-4; no definite D call. There are 16 residues in the CDR3. Trimming left V 0 bases short and J 1 base short, with 10 bases between. CDR1 and CDR2 from the germline V gene are SGHNT and YYREEE (reference sequence). The CDR3 sequence: CASSLGGDLTNEKLFF. The CDR3 coding sequence is TGTGCCAGCAGCTTGGGTGGGGATTTAACTAATGAAAAACTGTTTTTT. Based on the CDR3 plus reference TRBV5-4 and TRBJ1-4, the full variable domain is ETGVTQSPTHLIKTRGQQVTLRCSSQSGHNTVSWYQQALGQGPQFIFQYYREEENGRGNFPPRFSGLQFPNYSSELNVNALELDDSALYLCASSLGGDLTNEKLFFGSGTQLSVL.

The chain uses TRBV10-3 and TRBJ2-3; D is tentatively TRBD1 or TRBD2 (5 bases each). Germline V gene sequence: CDR1 ENHRY, CDR2 SYGVKD. There are 14 residues in the CDR3. The V end was cut by 2 bases, the J end by 6 bases, with 12 bases between. CDR3 loop: CAISEVGDRDTQYF. The CDR3 DNA sequence: TGTGCCATCAGTGAGGTGGGGGATAGGGATACGCAGTATTTT.

The rearrangement links TRBV7-8 to TRBJ2-1; D might be TRBD2 (5 bases). The ends were cut back, 6 bases at V and 9 bases at J, with 18 bases in the middle. This CDR3 is built from 14 residues. From germline, CDR1 is SGHVS and CDR2 FQNEAQ. The CDR3: CASSPRAPGSEQFF. The CDR3 region has the DNA TGTGCCAGCAGTCCGAGGGCCCCGGGCAGTGAGCAGTTCTTC.

J is TRBJ2-2 and V is TRBV10-3; D call uncertain. This CDR3 has 13 residues. V gave up 0 bases and J gave up 6 bases, with 5 bases separating them. Per the germline V gene, CDR1 is ENHRY and CDR2 is SYGVKD. The CDR3 DNA is TGTGCCATCAGTGAGTCGGAAGCCGGGGAGCTGTTTTTT. It is translated as CAISESEAGELFF.